The clone carrying this TCR beta chain occurred a few times. Its antigen remains unknown. Certain patients were not enrolled. These were patients with other autoimmune diseases, uncontrolled infections, pregnancy or lactation. PBMCs were obtained from roughly 9 ml of fresh peripheral blood. CDR3 length: 11 amino acids. Trimming cost V 7 bases and J 4 bases, with 7 bases left between them. The germline CDR1 and CDR2 sequences are MNHNS and SASEGT. Scientists amplified the TCR beta CDR3 regions from RNA transcripts. HTBI primers served in a first-round RT-PCR, which a second-round multiplex PCR followed. TCRdb analysed the multiplex PCR reads with MiXCR anew, one entry per CDR3 protein. Of under 400,000 distinct CDR3 sequences listed, roughly a sixth were seen once; the top ten hold roughly an eighth. The data were taken from a study of Graves' ophthalmopathy and Graves' hyperthyroidism. The study, taken as a whole, reports: The model's ophthalmopathy progression predictions had roughly 69% sensitivity and less than 85% specificity.

Sequencing input: peripheral blood. The origin of this receptor is an adult man with Graves' ophthalmopathy. V gene TRBV6-1 combines with J gene TRBJ1-2; no reliable D call. In nucleotides, the CDR3 is TGTGCCAGCACTCATCTCTATGGCTACACCTTC. As protein: CASTHLYGYTF.